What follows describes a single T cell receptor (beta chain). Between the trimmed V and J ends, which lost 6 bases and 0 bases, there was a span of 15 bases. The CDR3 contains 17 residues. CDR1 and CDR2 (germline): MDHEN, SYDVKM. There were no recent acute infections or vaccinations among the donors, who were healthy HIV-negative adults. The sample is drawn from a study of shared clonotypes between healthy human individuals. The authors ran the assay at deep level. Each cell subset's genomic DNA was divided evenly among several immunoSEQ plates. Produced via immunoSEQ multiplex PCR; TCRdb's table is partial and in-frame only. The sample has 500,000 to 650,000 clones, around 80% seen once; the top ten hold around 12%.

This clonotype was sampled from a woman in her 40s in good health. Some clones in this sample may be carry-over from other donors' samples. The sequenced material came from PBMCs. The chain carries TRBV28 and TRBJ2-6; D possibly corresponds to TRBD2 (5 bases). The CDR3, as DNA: TGTGCCAGCAGCTCTCCGGTAGGACTCTCTGGGGCCAACGTCCTGACTTTC. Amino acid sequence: CASSSPVGLSGANVLTF.